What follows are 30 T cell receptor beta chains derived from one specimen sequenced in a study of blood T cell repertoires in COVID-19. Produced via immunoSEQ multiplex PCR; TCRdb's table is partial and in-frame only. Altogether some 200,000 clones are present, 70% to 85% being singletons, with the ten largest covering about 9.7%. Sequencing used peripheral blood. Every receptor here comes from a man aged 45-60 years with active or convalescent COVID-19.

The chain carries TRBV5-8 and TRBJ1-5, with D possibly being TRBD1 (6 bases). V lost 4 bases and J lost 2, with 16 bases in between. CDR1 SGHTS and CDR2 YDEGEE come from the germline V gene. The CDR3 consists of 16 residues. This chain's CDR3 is CASSLQQGWRNQPQHF. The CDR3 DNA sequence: TGTGCCAGCAGCCTACAACAGGGTTGGCGCAATCAGCCCCAGCATTTT.

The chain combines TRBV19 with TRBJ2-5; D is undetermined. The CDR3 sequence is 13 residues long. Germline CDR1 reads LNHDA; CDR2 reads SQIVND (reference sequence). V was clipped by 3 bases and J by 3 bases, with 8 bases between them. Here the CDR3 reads CASSMRQKETQYF. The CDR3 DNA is TGTGCCAGTAGTATGAGGCAGAAAGAGACCCAGTACTTC.

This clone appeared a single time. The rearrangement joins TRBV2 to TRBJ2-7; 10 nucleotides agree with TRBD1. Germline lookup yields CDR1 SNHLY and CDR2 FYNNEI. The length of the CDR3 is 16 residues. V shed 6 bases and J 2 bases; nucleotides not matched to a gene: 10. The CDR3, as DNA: TGTGCCAGCAGAGGGACAGGGGCTAGGCTACCCTACGAGCAGTACTTC. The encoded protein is CASRGTGARLPYEQYF.

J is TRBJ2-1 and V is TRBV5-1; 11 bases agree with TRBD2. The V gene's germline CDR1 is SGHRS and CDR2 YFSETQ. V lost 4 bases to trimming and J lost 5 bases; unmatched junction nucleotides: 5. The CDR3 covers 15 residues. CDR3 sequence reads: CASSPGTSGNNEQFF. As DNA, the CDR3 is TGCGCCAGCAGCCCGGGGACTAGCGGCAACAATGAGCAGTTCTTC.

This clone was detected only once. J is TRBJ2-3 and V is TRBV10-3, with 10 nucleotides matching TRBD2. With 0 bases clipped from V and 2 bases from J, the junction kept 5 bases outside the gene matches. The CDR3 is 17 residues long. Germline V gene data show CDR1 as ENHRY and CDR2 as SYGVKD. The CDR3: CAISESASGGPTDTQYF. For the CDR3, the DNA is TGTGCCATCAGTGAGTCAGCTAGCGGGGGACCCACAGATACGCAGTATTTT.

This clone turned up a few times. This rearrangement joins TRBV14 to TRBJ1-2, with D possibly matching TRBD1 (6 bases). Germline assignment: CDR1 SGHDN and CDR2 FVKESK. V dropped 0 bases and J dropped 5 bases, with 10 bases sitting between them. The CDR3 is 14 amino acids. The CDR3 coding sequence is TGTGCCAGCAGCCAAGATCACAGGGCTTATGGCTACACCTTC. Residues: CASSQDHRAYGYTF.

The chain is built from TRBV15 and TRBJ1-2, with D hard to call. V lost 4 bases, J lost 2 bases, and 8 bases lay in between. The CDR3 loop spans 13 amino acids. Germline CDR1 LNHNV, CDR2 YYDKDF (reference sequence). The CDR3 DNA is TGTGCCACCAGCAACGACAAGAACTATGGCTACACCTTC. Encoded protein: CATSNDKNYGYTF.

The CDR3 sequence: CASSPQGLQETQYF. The CDR3 bases are TGCGCCAGCAGTCCCCAGGGGCTACAAGAGACCCAGTACTTC. This chain connects TRBV5-1 to TRBJ2-5; D is possibly TRBD1 (6 bases). V was cut by 5 bases and J by 2 bases, with 13 bases left in between. Germline CDR1 is SGHRS and CDR2 is YFSETQ. The CDR3 has 14 amino acids.

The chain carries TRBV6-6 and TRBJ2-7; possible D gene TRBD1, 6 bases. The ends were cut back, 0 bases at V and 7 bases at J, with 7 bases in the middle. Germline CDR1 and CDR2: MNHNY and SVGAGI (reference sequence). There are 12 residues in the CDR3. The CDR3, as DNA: TGTGCCAGCAGTTACTCGGACAGTGAGCAGTACGTC. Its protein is CASSYSDSEQYV.

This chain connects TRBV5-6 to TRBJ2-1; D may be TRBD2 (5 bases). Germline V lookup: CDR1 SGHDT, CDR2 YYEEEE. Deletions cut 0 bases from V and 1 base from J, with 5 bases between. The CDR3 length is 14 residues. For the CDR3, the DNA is TGTGCCAGCAGCTTGGGGAGGTCCTACAATGAGCAGTTCTTC. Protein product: CASSLGRSYNEQFF.

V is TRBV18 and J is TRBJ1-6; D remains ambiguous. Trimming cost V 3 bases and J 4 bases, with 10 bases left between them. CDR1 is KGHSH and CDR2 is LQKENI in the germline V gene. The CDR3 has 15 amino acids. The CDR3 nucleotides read TGTGCCAGCTCACCCAGCCTAGATTATAATTCACCCCTCCACTTT. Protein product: CASSPSLDYNSPLHF.

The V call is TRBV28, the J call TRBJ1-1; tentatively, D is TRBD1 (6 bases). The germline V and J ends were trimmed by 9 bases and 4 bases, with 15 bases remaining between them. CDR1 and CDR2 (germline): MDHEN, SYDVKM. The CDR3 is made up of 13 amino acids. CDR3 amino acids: CASLAGASTEAFF. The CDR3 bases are TGTGCCAGTCTCGCAGGGGCAAGCACTGAAGCTTTCTTT.

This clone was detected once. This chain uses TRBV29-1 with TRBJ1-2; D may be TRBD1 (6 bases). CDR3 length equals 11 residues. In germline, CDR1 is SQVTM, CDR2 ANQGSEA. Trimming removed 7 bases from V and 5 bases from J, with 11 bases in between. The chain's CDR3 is CSATGKYGYTF. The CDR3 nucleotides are TGCAGCGCTACAGGGAAATATGGCTACACCTTC.

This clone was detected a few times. CDR3 amino acids: CASSPQGDTEAFF. For the CDR3, the DNA is TGTGCCAGCAGCCCCCAGGGGGACACTGAAGCTTTCTTT. The chain employs TRBV6-5 and TRBJ1-1; TRBD1 aligns across 7 bases. Germline CDR1 is MNHEY and CDR2 is SVGAGI. Unmatched junction bases numbered 4, after V lost 6 bases and J lost 3 bases. This CDR3 region has 13 residues.

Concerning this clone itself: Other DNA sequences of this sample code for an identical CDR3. This CDR3 reads CASSIDRYGYTF. CDR3 bases: TGTGCCAGTAGTATAGACAGATATGGCTACACCTTC. The V and J genes are TRBV19 and TRBJ1-2; the D is unclear. There are 12 residues in the CDR3. Germline CDR1 reads LNHDA; CDR2 reads SQIVND (reference sequence). V gave up 0 bases and J gave up 5 bases, with 4 bases separating them.

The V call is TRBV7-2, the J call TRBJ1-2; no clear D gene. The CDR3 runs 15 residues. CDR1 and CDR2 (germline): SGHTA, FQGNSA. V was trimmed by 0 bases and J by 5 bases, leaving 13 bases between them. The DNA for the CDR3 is TGTGCCAGCAGCTTAGCGGCGGGCTCTGGGTATGGCTACACCTTC. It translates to CASSLAAGSGYGYTF.

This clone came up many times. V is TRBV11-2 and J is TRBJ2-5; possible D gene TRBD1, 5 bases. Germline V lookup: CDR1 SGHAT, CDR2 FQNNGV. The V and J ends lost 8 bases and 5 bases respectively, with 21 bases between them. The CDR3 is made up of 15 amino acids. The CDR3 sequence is CASRREAGQKETQYF. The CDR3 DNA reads TGTGCCAGCCGTAGAGAGGCAGGGCAAAAGGAGACCCAGTACTTC.

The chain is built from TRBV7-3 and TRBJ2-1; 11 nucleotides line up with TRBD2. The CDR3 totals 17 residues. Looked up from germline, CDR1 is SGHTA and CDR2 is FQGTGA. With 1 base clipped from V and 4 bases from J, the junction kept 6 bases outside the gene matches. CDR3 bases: TGTGCCAGCAGCTTAAGGGAGACTAGCGGGACTTACAATGAGCAGTTCTTC. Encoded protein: CASSLRETSGTYNEQFF. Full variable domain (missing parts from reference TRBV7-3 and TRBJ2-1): GAGVSQTPSNKVTEKGKYVELRCDPISGHTALYWYRQSLGQGPEFLIYFQGTGAADDSGLPNDRFFAVRPEGSVSTLKIQRTERGDSAVYLCASSLRETSGTYNEQFFGPGTRLTVL.

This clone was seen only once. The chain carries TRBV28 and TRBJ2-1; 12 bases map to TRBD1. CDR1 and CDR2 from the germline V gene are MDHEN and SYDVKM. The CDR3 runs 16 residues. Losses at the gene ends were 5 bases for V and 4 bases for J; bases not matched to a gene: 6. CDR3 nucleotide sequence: TGTGCCAGCAGTCCCCAGGGACAGGGGGCGTACAATGAGCAGTTCTTC. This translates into CASSPQGQGAYNEQFF.

CDR3 bases: TGTGCCAGCAGCGTCGACAGCTATAATTCACCCCTCCACTTT. Translation: CASSVDSYNSPLHF. V is TRBV9 and J is TRBJ1-6; D may be TRBD1 (5 bases). The germline gives CDR1 SGDLS, CDR2 YYNGEE. The CDR3 extends over 14 amino acids. V lost 2 bases and J 3 bases, leaving 6 bases between the germline ends.

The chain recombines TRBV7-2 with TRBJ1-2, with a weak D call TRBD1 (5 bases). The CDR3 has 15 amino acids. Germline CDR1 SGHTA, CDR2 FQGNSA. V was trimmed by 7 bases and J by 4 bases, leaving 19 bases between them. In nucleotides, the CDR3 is TGTGCCAGCACCTCCAGCCTTGGGCAGGGCTATGGCTACACCTTC. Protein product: CASTSSLGQGYGYTF. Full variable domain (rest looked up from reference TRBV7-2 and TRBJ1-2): GAGVSQSPSNKVTEKGKDVELRCDPISGHTALYWYRQSLGQGLEFLIYFQGNSAPDKSGLPSDRFSAERTGGSVSTLTIQRTQQEDSAVYLCASTSSLGQGYGYTFGSGTRLTVV.

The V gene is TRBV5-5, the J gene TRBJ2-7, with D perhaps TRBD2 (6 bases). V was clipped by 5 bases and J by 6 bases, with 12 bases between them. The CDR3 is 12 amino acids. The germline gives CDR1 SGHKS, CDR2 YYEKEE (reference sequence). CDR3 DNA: TGTGCCAGCAGAAATCAGGGAGGCGAGCAGTACTTC. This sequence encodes CASRNQGGEQYF. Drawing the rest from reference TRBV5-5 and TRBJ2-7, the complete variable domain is DAGVTQSPTHLIKTRGQQVTLRCSPISGHKSVSWYQQVLGQGPQFIFQYYEKEERGRGNFPDRFSARQFPNYSSELNVNALLLGDSALYLCASRNQGGEQYFGPGTRLTVT.

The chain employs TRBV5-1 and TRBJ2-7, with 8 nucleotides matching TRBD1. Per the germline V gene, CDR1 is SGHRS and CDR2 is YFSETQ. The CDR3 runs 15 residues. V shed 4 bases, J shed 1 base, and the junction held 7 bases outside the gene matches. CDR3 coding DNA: TGCGCCAGCAGCACCGGGACAGGACGATCCTACGAGCAGTACTTC. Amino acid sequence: CASSTGTGRSYEQYF. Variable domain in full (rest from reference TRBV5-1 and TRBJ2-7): KAGVTQTPRYLIKTRGQQVTLSCSPISGHRSVSWYQQTPGQGLQFLFEYFSETQRNKGNFPGRFSGRQFSNSRSEMNVSTLELGDSALYLCASSTGTGRSYEQYFGPGTRLTVT.

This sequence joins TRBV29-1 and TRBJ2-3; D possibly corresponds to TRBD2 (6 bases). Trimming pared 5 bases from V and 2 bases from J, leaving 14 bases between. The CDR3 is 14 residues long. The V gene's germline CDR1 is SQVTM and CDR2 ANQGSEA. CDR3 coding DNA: TGCAGCGTTTTGCGGGGCGTTAACACAGATACGCAGTATTTT. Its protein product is CSVLRGVNTDTQYF.

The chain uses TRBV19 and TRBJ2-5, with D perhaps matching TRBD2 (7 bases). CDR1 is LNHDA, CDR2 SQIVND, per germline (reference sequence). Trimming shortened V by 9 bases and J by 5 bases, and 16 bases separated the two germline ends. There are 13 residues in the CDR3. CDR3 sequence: CASPNGGPETQYF. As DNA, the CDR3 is TGTGCCAGCCCGAACGGGGGGCCTGAGACCCAGTACTTC.

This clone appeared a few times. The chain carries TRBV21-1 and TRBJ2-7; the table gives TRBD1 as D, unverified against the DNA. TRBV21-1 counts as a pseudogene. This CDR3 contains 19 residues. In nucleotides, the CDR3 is TGTGCCAGCACCAAACCGCGGGGACAGGGGCCCAGGCCCTCCTACGAGCAGTACTTC. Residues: CASTKPRGQGPRPSYEQYF.

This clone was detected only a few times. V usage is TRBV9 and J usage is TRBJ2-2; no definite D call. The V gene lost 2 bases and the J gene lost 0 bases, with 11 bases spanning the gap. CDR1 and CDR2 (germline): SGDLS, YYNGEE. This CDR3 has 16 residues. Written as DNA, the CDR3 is TGTGCCAGCAGCGTTGCGGTATGGGCGAACACCGGGGAGCTGTTTTTT. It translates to CASSVAVWANTGELFF. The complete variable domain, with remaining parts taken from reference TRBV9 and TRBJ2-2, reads DSGVTQTPKHLITATGQRVTLRCSPRSGDLSVYWYQQSLDQGLQFLIQYYNGEERAKGNILERFSAQQFPDLHSELNLSSLELGDSALYFCASSVAVWANTGELFFGEGSRLTVL.

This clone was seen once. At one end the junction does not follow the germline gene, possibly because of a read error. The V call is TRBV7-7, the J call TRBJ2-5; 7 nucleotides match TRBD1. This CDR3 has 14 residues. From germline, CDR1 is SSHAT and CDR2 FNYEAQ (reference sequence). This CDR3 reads CASSLGGLQETQYF. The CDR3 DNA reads TGTGCTAGCAGCTTAGGGGGCCTCCAAGAGACCCAGTACTTC.

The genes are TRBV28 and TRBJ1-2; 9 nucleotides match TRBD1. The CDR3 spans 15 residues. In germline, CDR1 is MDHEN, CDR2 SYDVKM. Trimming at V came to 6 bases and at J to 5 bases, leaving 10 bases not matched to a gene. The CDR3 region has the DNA TGTGCCAGCAGGAGAACAGGGGGCGCGGGGTATGGCTACACCTTC. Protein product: CASRRTGGAGYGYTF.

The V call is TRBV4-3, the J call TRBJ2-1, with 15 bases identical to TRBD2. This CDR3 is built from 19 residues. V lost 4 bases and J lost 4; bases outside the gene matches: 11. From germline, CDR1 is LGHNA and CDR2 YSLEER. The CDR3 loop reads CASSPGTSGRFGGYNEQFF. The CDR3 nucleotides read TGCGCCAGCAGCCCGGGGACTAGCGGGAGGTTCGGGGGATACAATGAGCAGTTCTTC.